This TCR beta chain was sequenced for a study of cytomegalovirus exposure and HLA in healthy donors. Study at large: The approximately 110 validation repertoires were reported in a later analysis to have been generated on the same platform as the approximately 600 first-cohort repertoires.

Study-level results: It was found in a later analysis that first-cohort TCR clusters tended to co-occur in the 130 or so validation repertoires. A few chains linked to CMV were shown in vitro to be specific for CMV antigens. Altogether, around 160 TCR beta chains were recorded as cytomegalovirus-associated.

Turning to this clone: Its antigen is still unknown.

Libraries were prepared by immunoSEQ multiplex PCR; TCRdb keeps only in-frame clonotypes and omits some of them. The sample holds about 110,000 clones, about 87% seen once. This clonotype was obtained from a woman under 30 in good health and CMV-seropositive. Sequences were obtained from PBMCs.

CDR3 sequence: CASSKRTETYGYTF. The CDR3 DNA is TGTGCCAGCAGTAAGCGGACAGAGACTTATGGCTACACCTTC. The genes are TRBV6-1 and TRBJ1-2; D might be TRBD1 (6 bases). Germline CDR1 and CDR2: MNHNS and SASEGT. CDR3 length: 14 residues. Trimming removed 5 bases at V and 5 bases at J, with 15 bases between.